These 20 T cell receptor beta chains were all obtained from the same sample, sequenced in a study of blood T cell repertoires in COVID-19. Profiling relied on immunoSEQ multiplex PCR, and the TCRdb table lists in-frame clones only, not all of them. The sample lists 130,000 to 150,000 clones, roughly four fifths occurring once. Sequenced input: peripheral blood. These receptors were taken from a human donor with acute or convalescent COVID-19. The donor label of this sample is uncertain.

The chain uses TRBV6-5 and TRBJ1-2; 9 nucleotides align to TRBD1. The V gene end was trimmed by 4 bases and the J gene end by 6 bases; junction bases not matched to a gene: 12. CDR1 MNHEY and CDR2 SVGAGI come from the germline V gene. This CDR3 has 16 residues. CDR3 bases: TGTGCCAGCAGTTGGGGACAGGGAGGGGTAAGGAATGGCTACACCTTC. Protein: CASSWGQGGVRNGYTF.

The rearrangement joins TRBV6-1 to TRBJ1-2, with 10 bases identical to TRBD1. J was trimmed by 2 bases and V by 4 bases; bases with no gene match: 7. Per the germline V gene, CDR1 is MNHNS and CDR2 is SASEGT. This CDR3 is built from 16 residues. CDR3 in amino acids: CASSASRDRGNYGYTF. The CDR3 nucleotides are TGTGCCAGCAGTGCCTCCCGGGACAGGGGAAACTATGGCTACACCTTC.

This clone was seen a single time. The rearrangement joins TRBV6-4 to TRBJ1-2; possibly TRBD1 for D (6 bases). The ends were cut back, 8 bases at V and 4 bases at J, with 17 bases in the middle. Germline CDR1 and CDR2: MRHNA and SNTAGT. The CDR3 spans 14 residues. DNA for the CDR3: TGTGCCAGCCACGGGGGGGCCGCTGTCTATGGCTACACCTTC. It yields the protein CASHGGAAVYGYTF.

The chain recombines TRBV19 with TRBJ1-5, with TRBD1 identical over 7 bases. CDR3 length: 14 residues. The V and J ends lost 4 bases and 6 bases, in that order; junction bases with no gene match: 6. Per the germline V gene, CDR1 is LNHDA and CDR2 is SQIVND (reference sequence). The CDR3 is CASSRDRISQPQHF. The CDR3 DNA reads TGTGCCAGTAGTAGGGACAGAATTTCTCAGCCCCAGCATTTT.

CDR3 loop: CASSFGEVGAEAFF. The CDR3 DNA reads as TGTGCCAGCAGCTTTGGAGAGGTTGGCGCTGAAGCTTTCTTT. The V and J genes are TRBV7-3 and TRBJ1-1; D call uncertain. The CDR3 spans 14 residues. Trimming removed 3 bases from V and 6 bases from J, with 14 bases in between. The germline V gene encodes CDR1 SGHTA and CDR2 FQGTGA.

The CDR3 region is CASTPGNNSPLHF. CDR3 nucleotide sequence: TGTGCCAGCACCCCGGGTAACAATTCACCCCTCCACTTT. V and J are TRBV25-1 and TRBJ1-6; D is ambiguous. The ends were cut back, 7 bases at V and 7 bases at J, with 11 bases in the middle. This CDR3 spans 13 amino acids. CDR1 is MGHDK, CDR2 SYGVNS, per germline.

This chain links TRBV7-2 with TRBJ1-5; TRBD1 agrees at 11 bases. J gave up 3 bases and V 4 bases, and 5 bases lay outside the gene matches. The CDR3 covers 16 residues. Germline-derived CDR1 and CDR2 are SGHTA and FQGNSA. As DNA, the CDR3 is TGTGCCAGCAGCTCCGGGACAGGGGGGATCAATCAGCCCCAGCATTTT. This gives the protein CASSSGTGGINQPQHF.

The chain uses TRBV15 and TRBJ2-5; 11 bases are a match to TRBD2. The length of the CDR3 is 18 residues. Germline loops: CDR1 LNHNV, CDR2 YYDKDF (reference sequence). The trim removed 0 bases at V and 5 bases at J, leaving 11 bases unmatched. The CDR3 region is CATSREGLAGGKRETQYF. For the CDR3, the DNA is TGTGCCACCAGCAGAGAAGGGCTAGCGGGGGGAAAGAGGGAGACCCAGTACTTC.

The rearrangement joins TRBV6-1 to TRBJ1-1; D is possibly TRBD1 (6 bases). The CDR3 runs 15 residues. Germline CDR1 reads MNHNS; CDR2 reads SASEGT. V lost 2 bases, J lost 0 bases, and 10 bases lay in between. CDR3 in DNA: TGTGCCAGCAGTGAAAGGGGACACTTGAACACTGAAGCTTTCTTT. Its protein is CASSERGHLNTEAFF.

V gene TRBV7-2 combines with J gene TRBJ1-5, with TRBD1 as a possible D gene (5 bases). Germline V gene lookup returns CDR1 SGHTA and CDR2 FQGNSA. With 0 bases removed from V and 8 bases from J, the gap between germline ends came to 8 bases. The CDR3 sequence is 13 residues long. CDR3 loop: CASSLAGGEPQHF. The CDR3 DNA follows: TGTGCCAGCAGCTTAGCGGGGGGTGAGCCCCAGCATTTT.

The genes are TRBV21-1 and TRBJ1-5; the D call of TRBD1 is as the table states it, not checked on the DNA. TRBV21-1 is a listed pseudogene. The CDR3 runs to 15 residues. The CDR3: CASSNQIYSNQPQHF. The DNA for the CDR3 is TGTGCCAGCAGCAACCAGATTTATAGCAATCAGCCCCAGCATTTT.

The J gene is TRBJ1-4, the V gene TRBV7-9, with 8 nucleotides matching TRBD1. The J segment lost 8 bases and the V segment lost 4 bases, leaving 12 bases of the junction unmatched. Germline assignment: CDR1 SEHNR and CDR2 FQNEAQ (reference sequence). This CDR3 is 16 amino acids long. In DNA, the CDR3 is TGTGCCAGCAGCTCTCTCCGGGGGACAGGAAACGAAAAACTGTTTTTT. It specifies CASSSLRGTGNEKLFF.

The chain employs TRBV6-2 or TRBV6-3 and TRBJ2-1; TRBD2 agrees at 12 bases. Germline V CDR1 and CDR2: MNHEY, SVGEGT. This CDR3 region has 19 residues. The trim removed 7 bases at V and 1 base at J, leaving 14 bases unmatched. CDR3 DNA: TGTGCCAGCACCCCCGGGACTAGCGGGCCCTGGTGGTCCTACAATGAGCAGTTCTTC. Amino acid sequence: CASTPGTSGPWWSYNEQFF.

V usage is TRBV10-3 and J usage is TRBJ1-1; TRBD1 agrees at 8 bases. CDR3 length: 15 residues. Germline V gene data show CDR1 as ENHRY and CDR2 as SYGVKD. V shed 7 bases and J 0 bases; nucleotides not matched to a gene: 7. CDR3 region: CAITGQGRVNTEAFF. DNA for the CDR3: TGTGCCATCACTGGACAGGGAAGGGTGAACACTGAAGCTTTCTTT.

The J gene is TRBJ2-7, the V gene TRBV2; D is ambiguous. CDR1 SNHLY and CDR2 FYNNEI come from the germline V gene. The CDR3 contains 12 residues. In nucleotides, the CDR3 is TGTACTTGCGGTCTGTTGTCCTACGAGCAGTACTTC. Protein product: CTCGLLSYEQYF.

This chain joins TRBV2 and TRBJ1-6; 7 bases are a match to TRBD1. With 6 bases clipped from V and 7 bases from J, the junction kept 6 bases outside the gene matches. This CDR3 has 14 residues. The germline V gene has CDR1 SNHLY and CDR2 FYNNEI. This CDR3 reads CASSAGQSNSPLHF. CDR3 in DNA: TGTGCCAGCAGCGCGGGACAGTCCAATTCACCCCTCCACTTT.

V usage is TRBV19 and J usage is TRBJ2-3; 15 bases align to TRBD2. The J segment lost 5 bases and the V segment lost 5 bases, leaving 5 bases of the junction unmatched. The CDR3 length is 16 residues. Germline-derived CDR1 and CDR2 are LNHDA and SQIVND (reference sequence). CDR3 nucleotide sequence: TGTGCCAGTAGTCGGGGACTAGCGGGGGGCGGAGATACGCAGTATTTT. Its translation is CASSRGLAGGGDTQYF.

The gene calls are TRBV5-1 and TRBJ2-5; TRBD2 might be the D (6 bases). The CDR3 contains 15 residues. The germline V gene has CDR1 SGHRS and CDR2 YFSETQ. Trimming stripped 4 bases from V and 5 bases from J, with 18 bases between. CDR3 DNA sequence: TGCGCCAGCAGCACTGGTCCCTCCGGAGGGGAGACCCAGTACTTC. This encodes CASSTGPSGGETQYF.

The chain recombines TRBV15 with TRBJ1-4; D is perhaps TRBD1 (5 bases). Between the trimmed V and J ends, which lost 4 bases and 5 bases, there was a span of 11 bases. Per germline, CDR1 LNHNV and CDR2 YYDKDF (reference sequence). The CDR3 contains 14 residues. CDR3 residues: CATSTRGLNEKLFF. As DNA, the CDR3 is TGTGCCACCAGCACACGGGGACTGAATGAAAAACTGTTTTTT.

V and J are TRBV19 and TRBJ1-1; D is unresolved. The CDR3 totals 13 residues. Deletions cut 8 bases from V and 0 bases from J, with 10 bases between. Germline values: CDR1 LNHDA, CDR2 SQIVND (reference sequence). DNA of the CDR3: TGTGCCAGTGAGGGAGTCATGAACACTGAAGCTTTCTTT. It codes for CASEGVMNTEAFF.